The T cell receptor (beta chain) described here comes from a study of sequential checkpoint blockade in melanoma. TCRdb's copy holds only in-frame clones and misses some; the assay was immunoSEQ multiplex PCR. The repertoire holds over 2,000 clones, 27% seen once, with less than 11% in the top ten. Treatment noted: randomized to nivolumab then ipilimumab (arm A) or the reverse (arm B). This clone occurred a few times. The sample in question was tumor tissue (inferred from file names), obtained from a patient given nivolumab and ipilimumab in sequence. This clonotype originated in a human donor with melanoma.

For the CDR3, the DNA is TGTGCCAGCAGTGCTCTTGGGACAGGGCCACGTAATGAAAAACTGTTTTTT. It yields the protein CASSALGTGPRNEKLFF. The gene calls are TRBV25-1 and TRBJ1-4; 9 nucleotides agree with TRBD1. Trimming at V came to 4 bases and at J to 4 bases, leaving 10 bases not matched to a gene. CDR3 length: 17 residues. The germline gives CDR1 MGHDK, CDR2 SYGVNS.